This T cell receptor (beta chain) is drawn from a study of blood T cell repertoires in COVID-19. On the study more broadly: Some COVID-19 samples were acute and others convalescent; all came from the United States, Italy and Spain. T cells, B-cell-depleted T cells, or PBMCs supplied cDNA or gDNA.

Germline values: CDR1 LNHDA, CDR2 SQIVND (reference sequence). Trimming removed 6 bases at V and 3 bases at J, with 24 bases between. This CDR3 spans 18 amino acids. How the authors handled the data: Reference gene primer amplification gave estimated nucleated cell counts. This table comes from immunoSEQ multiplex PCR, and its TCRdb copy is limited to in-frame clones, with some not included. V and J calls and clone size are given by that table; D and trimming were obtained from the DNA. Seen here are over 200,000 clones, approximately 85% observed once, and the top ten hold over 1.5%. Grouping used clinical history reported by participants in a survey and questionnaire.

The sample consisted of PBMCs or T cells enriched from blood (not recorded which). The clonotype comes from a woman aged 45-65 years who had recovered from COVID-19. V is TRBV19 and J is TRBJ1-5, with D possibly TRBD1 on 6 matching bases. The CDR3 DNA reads TGTGCCAGTAGACAGGGAGGGGGGATCACGGCAGACAATCAGCCCCAGCATTTT. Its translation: CASRQGGGITADNQPQHF.